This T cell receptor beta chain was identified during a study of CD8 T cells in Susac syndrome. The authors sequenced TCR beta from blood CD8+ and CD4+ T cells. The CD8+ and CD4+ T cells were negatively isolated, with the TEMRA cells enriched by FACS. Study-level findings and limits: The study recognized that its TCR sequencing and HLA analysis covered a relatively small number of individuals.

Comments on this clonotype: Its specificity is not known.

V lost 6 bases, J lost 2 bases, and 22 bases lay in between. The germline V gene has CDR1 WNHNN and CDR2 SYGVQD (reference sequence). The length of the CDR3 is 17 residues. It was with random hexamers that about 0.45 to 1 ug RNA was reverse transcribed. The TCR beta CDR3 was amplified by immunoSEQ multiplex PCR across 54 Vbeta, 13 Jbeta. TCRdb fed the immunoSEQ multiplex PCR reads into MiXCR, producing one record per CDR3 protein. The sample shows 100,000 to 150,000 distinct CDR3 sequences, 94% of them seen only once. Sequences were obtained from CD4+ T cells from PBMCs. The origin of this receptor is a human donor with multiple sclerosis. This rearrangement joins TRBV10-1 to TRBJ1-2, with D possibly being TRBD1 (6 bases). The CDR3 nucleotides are TGCGCCAGCAGGGTCCCGACGGGGGCCCGATTAAACTATGGCTACACCTTC. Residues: CASRVPTGARLNYGYTF.